This T cell receptor (beta chain) was observed in a study of blood T cells in healthy people across ages. Study-level findings and limits: Reliance upon unsorted PBMCs precluded definitive naive versus antigen-experienced comparison. The long-lived group displayed more naive CD4+ cells, plus higher diversity, than the aged donors did.

With 7 bases removed from V and 4 bases from J, the gap between germline ends came to 10 bases. The CDR3 extends over 12 amino acids. In germline, CDR1 is SQVTM, CDR2 ANQGSEA. A sample-barcoded 5' primer and a J-beta primer mix were used in a second PCR of about 7 to 11 cycles. Every molecule of cDNA carried a tag from a template-switch adaptor with 12 random nucleotides. A single record per CDR3 protein comes from TCRdb applying MiXCR to the 5' RACE reads. The sample holds fewer than 750,000 distinct CDR3 sequences, approximately 52% seen once. In this sample, this clonotype turned up many times. Antigen unknown.

The J gene is TRBJ1-4, the V gene TRBV29-1; possibly TRBD1 for D (5 bases). Sequencing input: blood. The source is an elderly woman in good health. This chain's CDR3 is CSAAGLNEKLFF. DNA of the CDR3: TGCAGCGCCGCAGGGCTTAATGAAAAACTGTTTTTT.